These 23 T cell receptor beta chains were all obtained from the same sample, sequenced in a study of human T cells and chemical hapten exposure. Via MiXCR, TCRdb re-called the RACE reads, giving one row per CDR3 protein. The sample holds some 340,000 distinct CDR3 sequences, around 7% seen once. Time point meaning: patch test 1, 2 weeks after DPC sensitization. This sample's treatment: therapeutic diphenylcyclopropenone sensitization with weekly scalp DPC. The specimen was whole blood, collected in connection with sensitization to the hapten diphenylcyclopropenone (DPC). These receptors came from a woman aged 18-30 years with alopecia areata. Some clones in this sample may be carry-over from other donors' samples.

This clonotype has a count of ten or more. The chain is built from TRBV4-3 and TRBJ1-1, with D uncertain. The CDR3 has 13 amino acids. Per germline, CDR1 LGHNA and CDR2 YSLEER. V was clipped by 4 bases and J by 0 bases, with 6 bases between them. CDR3 nucleotide sequence: TGCGCCAGCAGCCGCGCCCTGAACACTGAAGCTTTCTTT. Translating it yields CASSRALNTEAFF.

This clonotype has only a few counts. The chain carries TRBV4-3 and TRBJ2-7; D is undetermined. The CDR3 consists of 16 residues. Germline loops: CDR1 LGHNA, CDR2 YSLEER. Trimming removed 0 bases at V and 2 bases at J, with 14 bases between. The CDR3: CASSQDLREFPYEQYF. The CDR3 DNA reads TGCGCCAGCAGCCAAGATCTGCGCGAATTCCCCTACGAGCAGTACTTC.

The table lists this clonotype with many counts. The chain uses TRBV11-2 and TRBJ2-3; no reliable D call. CDR1 SGHAT and CDR2 FQNNGV come from the germline V gene. V shed 4 bases and J shed 5 bases, with 7 bases lying between them. This CDR3 is built from 12 residues. CDR3 sequence reads: CASSSSGDTQYF. The DNA of the CDR3 is TGTGCCAGCAGCTCCTCTGGAGATACGCAGTATTTT.

The chain joins TRBV3-1 to TRBJ2-5, with 15 bases aligning to TRBD2. CDR1 and CDR2 (germline): LGHDT, YNNKEL (reference sequence). This CDR3 comprises 18 residues. The trim removed 4 bases at V and 1 base at J, leaving 7 bases unmatched. Written as DNA, the CDR3 is TGTGCCAGCAGCCTTGGGACTAGCGGGGGGCCACGCCAAGAGACCCAGTACTTC. This translates into CASSLGTSGGPRQETQYF.

This clonotype was observed a handful of times. V usage is TRBV19 and J usage is TRBJ1-2; possible D gene TRBD1, 5 bases. The CDR3 has 16 residues. V lost 7 bases, J lost 1 base, and 19 bases lay in between. The germline V gene encodes CDR1 LNHDA and CDR2 SQIVND (reference sequence). Written as DNA, the CDR3 is TGTGCCAGTACCCCAAGAGGGACCGCCGGTAACTATGGCTACACCTTC. Its translation is CASTPRGTAGNYGYTF.

A few counts support this clonotype. This sequence joins TRBV5-6 and TRBJ1-4, with no clear D. V shed 4 bases and J shed 10 bases, with 17 bases lying between them. This CDR3 region has 14 residues. Germline-derived CDR1 and CDR2 are SGHDT and YYEEEE. CDR3 sequence: CASSLGSLVGKLFF. The CDR3 DNA sequence: TGTGCCAGCAGCCTGGGAAGTCTCGTTGGAAAACTGTTTTTT. Full variable domain (remainder filled in from reference TRBV5-6 and TRBJ1-4): DAGVTQSPTHLIKTRGQQVTLRCSPKSGHDTVSWYQQALGQGPQFIFQYYEEEERQRGNFPDRFSGHQFPNYSSELNVNALLLGDSALYLCASSLGSLVGKLFFGSGTQLSVL.

V is TRBV4-2 and J is TRBJ1-1; D remains ambiguous. Germline lookup yields CDR1 LGHNA and CDR2 YNFKEQ. This CDR3 region has 14 residues. V was cut by 0 bases and J by 1 base, with 6 bases left in between. The CDR3 DNA reads TGTGCCAGCAGCCAAGAGCCGAGGAACACTGAAGCTTTCTTT. The encoded protein is CASSQEPRNTEAFF.

The chain combines TRBV7-8 with TRBJ2-4; the match to TRBD2 covers 10 bases. J was trimmed by 11 bases and V by 6 bases; bases with no gene match: 13. The germline CDR1 and CDR2 sequences are SGHVS and FQNEAQ. This CDR3 comprises 15 residues. The CDR3, as DNA: TGTGCCAGCAGTCGTCGAGTAGGGACTAGCGACCTTCAGTACTTC. Translation gives CASSRRVGTSDLQYF.

This clonotype was detected a few times. The chain carries TRBV28 and TRBJ2-7; the D is unclear. The CDR3 runs 14 residues. CDR1 is MDHEN and CDR2 is SYDVKM in the germline V gene. V was cut by 6 bases and J by 2 bases, with 14 bases left in between. CDR3 nucleotides: TGTGCCAGCAGCCTGGGAAGGCCAGCCTACGAGCAGTACTTC. Its protein product is CASSLGRPAYEQYF.

This clonotype was detected a few times. V gene TRBV6-5 combines with J gene TRBJ1-2; D might be TRBD1 (5 bases). The V end lost 2 bases, the J end lost 6 bases, and 7 bases lay between the germline ends. CDR1 is MNHEY, CDR2 SVGAGI, per germline. The CDR3 is 12 residues long. The CDR3 spells CASSYRGDGYTF. The CDR3 DNA reads as TGTGCCAGCAGTTACAGGGGCGATGGCTACACCTTC.

This clonotype was recorded many times. The chain recombines TRBV6-2 or TRBV6-3 with TRBJ1-1; 8 positions agree with TRBD1. CDR3 length: 15 amino acids. Trimming at V came to 5 bases and at J to 1 base, leaving 6 bases not matched to a gene. Germline V CDR1 and CDR2: MNHEY, SVGEGT. As DNA, the CDR3 is TGTGCCAGCAGTATCCAGGGGGCATGGAACACTGAAGCTTTCTTT. This gives the protein CASSIQGAWNTEAFF.

Ten or more counts support this clonotype. The genes are TRBV18 and TRBJ1-5; possibly TRBD1 for D (5 bases). V lost 3 bases, J lost 11 bases, and 17 bases lay in between. CDR1 KGHSH and CDR2 LQKENI come from the germline V gene. The CDR3 extends over 14 amino acids. CDR3 DNA sequence: TGTGCCAGCTCACCGAGTGGCGGGGGTCTGGCCCAGCATTTT. Amino acid sequence: CASSPSGGGLAQHF.

The rearrangement joins TRBV4-3 to TRBJ1-1; no clear D. Trimming took off 0 bases at V and 0 bases at J, with 5 bases between the two ends. This CDR3 region has 14 residues. Germline assignment: CDR1 LGHNA and CDR2 YSLEER. The CDR3 sequence is CASSQEAVNTEAFF. The DNA of the CDR3 is TGCGCCAGCAGCCAAGAAGCCGTGAACACTGAAGCTTTCTTT.

This chain joins TRBV11-2 and TRBJ2-5; TRBD1 matches at 7 bases. V trimming: 3 bases; J trimming: 1 base; junction bases outside the gene matches: 11. The CDR3 runs to 17 residues. From germline, CDR1 is SGHAT and CDR2 FQNNGV. DNA for the CDR3: TGTGCCAGCAGCTTTACCGGGACAGTGTCCCCCCAAGAGACCCAGTACTTC. As protein: CASSFTGTVSPQETQYF.

This clonotype was detected only a few times. V and J are TRBV7-9 and TRBJ2-2; 8 bases are shared with TRBD2. This CDR3 is built from 17 residues. CDR1 is SEHNR, CDR2 FQNEAQ, per germline (reference sequence). After removal of 0 bases from V and 3 bases from J, the junction contained 6 bases not matched to a gene. The CDR3, as DNA: TGTGCCAGCAGCTTAGCGCGGGGGGCGCGGGACACCGGGGAGCTGTTTTTT. This codes for CASSLARGARDTGELFF.

This clonotype was observed at least ten times. The chain joins TRBV27 to TRBJ1-3; maybe TRBD1 (6 bases). The length of the CDR3 is 16 residues. V was cut by 6 bases and J by 2 bases, with 17 bases left in between. The germline gives CDR1 MNHEY, CDR2 SMNVEV (reference sequence). In nucleotides, the CDR3 is TGTGCCAGCAGCCCACTCCCGGACAGCCCTGGAAACACCATATATTTT. This translates into CASSPLPDSPGNTIYF.

This clonotype was seen a few times. V is TRBV20-1 and J is TRBJ2-3; a weak D match, TRBD2 (6 bases). Germline assignment: CDR1 DFQATT and CDR2 SNEGSKA (reference sequence). V lost 6 bases to trimming and J lost 0 bases, with 16 bases between them. The length of the CDR3 is 15 residues. This chain's CDR3 is CSAPSLAVSTDTQYF. In DNA, the CDR3 is TGCAGTGCCCCCTCGTTAGCGGTTAGCACAGATACGCAGTATTTT.

This chain joins TRBV20-1 and TRBJ2-5; the D gene is possibly TRBD2 (5 bases). This CDR3 contains 15 residues. V was trimmed by 0 bases and J by 5 bases, leaving 16 bases between them. CDR1 and CDR2 (germline): DFQATT, SNEGSKA (reference sequence). The CDR3 reads CSARDLRVPRETQYF. CDR3 nucleotides: TGCAGTGCTAGAGATTTGCGGGTACCCCGGGAGACCCAGTACTTC.

This clonotype was found many times. The chain employs TRBV6-5 and TRBJ1-1; D not certain. Germline V CDR1 and CDR2: MNHEY, SVGAGI. The length of the CDR3 is 11 residues. Trimming left V 7 bases short and J 5 bases short, with 8 bases between. DNA for the CDR3: TGTGCCAGCAAAAGGGAGACTGAAGCTTTCTTT. Encoded protein: CASKRETEAFF.

This clonotype has only a few counts. The rearrangement links TRBV2 to TRBJ2-5; D is uncertain. CDR1 and CDR2 from the germline V gene are SNHLY and FYNNEI. The CDR3 runs 14 residues. The V and J ends lost 5 bases and 2 bases respectively, with 12 bases between them. DNA for the CDR3: TGTGCCAGCAGTTCTACAATGACACAAGAGACCCAGTACTTC. Translated: CASSSTMTQETQYF.

The CDR3 region has the DNA TGCGCCAGCAAAATTGGGTCGACAGGGGAGAACACTGAAGCTTTCTTT. It translates to CASKIGSTGENTEAFF. V usage is TRBV5-1 and J usage is TRBJ1-1; 8 bases are a match to TRBD1. V lost 6 bases to trimming and J lost 1 base; unmatched junction nucleotides: 11. Looked up from germline, CDR1 is SGHRS and CDR2 is YFSETQ. This CDR3 is 16 amino acids long.

Comment on this clonotype: This clone may be a read error of a much larger clone one base away. The J gene is TRBJ2-3, the V gene TRBV10-3; D unresolved. Germline lookup yields CDR1 ENHRY and CDR2 SYGVKD. The CDR3 covers 16 residues. The DNA of the CDR3 is TGTGCCATCAGTGAGCCCGTCGGGCGGACGGCAGATACGCGGTATTTT. It specifies CAISEPVGRTADTRYF.

The chain recombines TRBV5-1 with TRBJ2-7; the D is unclear. Trimming shortened V by 4 bases and J by 4 bases, and 12 bases separated the two germline ends. The CDR3 has 13 residues. In germline, CDR1 is SGHRS, CDR2 YFSETQ. CDR3 DNA: TGCGCCAGCAGCGCGCTAGACAAGTACGAGCAGTACTTC. This sequence encodes CASSALDKYEQYF. Full variable domain (outside the CDR3, taken from reference TRBV5-1 and TRBJ2-7): KAGVTQTPRYLIKTRGQQVTLSCSPISGHRSVSWYQQTPGQGLQFLFEYFSETQRNKGNFPGRFSGRQFSNSRSEMNVSTLELGDSALYLCASSALDKYEQYFGPGTRLTVT.